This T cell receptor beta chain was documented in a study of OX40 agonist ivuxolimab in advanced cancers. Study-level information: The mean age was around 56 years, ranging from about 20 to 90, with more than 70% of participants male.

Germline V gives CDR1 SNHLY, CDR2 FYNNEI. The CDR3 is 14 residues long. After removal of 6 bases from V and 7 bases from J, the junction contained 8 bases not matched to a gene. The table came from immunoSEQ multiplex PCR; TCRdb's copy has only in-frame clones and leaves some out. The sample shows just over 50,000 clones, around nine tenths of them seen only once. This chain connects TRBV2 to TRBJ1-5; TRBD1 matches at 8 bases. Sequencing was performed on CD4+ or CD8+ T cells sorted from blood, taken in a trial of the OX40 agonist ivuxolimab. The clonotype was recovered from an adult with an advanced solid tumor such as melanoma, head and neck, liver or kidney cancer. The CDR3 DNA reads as TGTGCCAGCAGCGGACAGGGATCTCGGCAGCCCCAGCATTTT. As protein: CASSGQGSRQPQHF.